A selection of T cell receptor beta chains follows, all from one sample in a study of cytomegalovirus exposure and HLA in healthy donors. Sequencing was performed with immunoSEQ multiplex PCR; in TCRdb, only in-frame clones are kept and a portion is missing. The sample shows roughly 150,000 clones, around 80% of them seen only once. Specimen: PBMCs. The source of these receptors is a male donor in good health and CMV-seronegative. The CDR3 runs from the conserved cysteine through the conserved F or W. D genes are given only for firm matches. Where a row states a size, it is once, few, many or the class of an expanded clone; other rows omit it.

NA TRBJ2-5 once TRBV5-1 TGCGCCAGCAGCTCGGGAATCCAAGAGACCCAGTACTTC CASSSGIQETQYF
TRBD1 TRBJ1-1 once TRBV7-8 TGTGCCAGCAGCTTGGCAGGGGGGTTTGACACTGAAGCTTTCTTT CASSLAGGFDTEAFF
NA TRBJ2-6 NA TRBV7-2 TGTGCCAGCAGCCCGGAGAGCTCTGGGGCCAACGTCCTGACTTTC CASSPESSGANVLTF
NA TRBJ1-1 NA TRBV9 TGTGCCAGCAGCGTAGTGGCGGCGAACACTGAAGCTTTCTTT CASSVVAANTEAFF
TRBD1 TRBJ2-2 NA TRBV18 TGTGCCAGCTCACCCCCGACAGGGGGAACCGGGGAGCTGTTTTTT CASSPPTGGTGELFF
TRBD1 TRBJ2-2 NA TRBV5-1 TGCGCCAGCAGCTCCGGGACAGGGAACACCGGGGAGCTGTTTTTT CASSSGTGNTGELFF
NA TRBJ1-3 few TRBV7-8 TGTGCCAGCAGCTTAGCCAGGATCGGAAACACCATATATTTT CASSLARIGNTIYF
NA TRBJ1-1 NA TRBV21-1 TGTGCCAGCAGCGAAAACGATCAGGGAAGTAATACTGAAGCTTTCTTT CASSENDQGSNTEAFF
NA TRBJ1-2 NA TRBV19 TGTGCCAGTAGTAGCGGGGATTACTATGGCTACACCTTC CASSSGDYYGYTF
TRBD1 TRBJ1-2 NA TRBV5-6 TGTGCCAGCAGACCCGGGACAGGGACAAAAGGCTATGGCTACACCTTC CASRPGTGTKGYGYTF
NA TRBJ2-3 NA TRBV2 TGTGCCATAACGGTTCGCAGACTAAGCACAGATACGCAGTATTTT CAITVRRLSTDTQYF
TRBD1 TRBJ2-7 NA TRBV14 TGTGCCAGCAGCCACCTACAGGGGAACGACGAGGGGCAGTACTTC CASSHLQGNDEGQYF
TRBD2 TRBJ2-1 NA TRBV6-1 TGTGCCAGCATCGGACTAGCGGAAAACAATGAGCAGTTCTTC CASIGLAENNEQFF
NA TRBJ2-3 NA TRBV27 TGTGCCAGCAGTCCGATAGACTTAGGTACGCAGTATTTT CASSPIDLGTQYF
TRBD2 TRBJ2-2 few TRBV7-9 TGTGCCAGCAGCCCGGGGACTAGCGGGGGGGCGAACACCGGGGAGCTGTTTTTT CASSPGTSGGANTGELFF
NA TRBJ2-3 NA TRBV5-1 TGCGCCAGCAGCTTGGACAGCCCTAGCACAGATACGCAGTATTTT CASSLDSPSTDTQYF
TRBD1 TRBJ2-1 NA TRBV9 TGTGCCAGCAGGGGAAGGGACAGCTACAATGAGCAGTTCTTC CASRGRDSYNEQFF
NA TRBJ1-3 NA TRBV6-1 TGTGCCAGCAGTGAAGCCTCGTTCTCTGGAAACACCATATATTTT CASSEASFSGNTIYF
NA TRBJ1-2 few TRBV6-1 TGTGCCAGCAGTGAAAACGCCGGGGTATATTACGGCTACACCTTC CASSENAGVYYGYTF
NA TRBJ1-3 NA TRBV10-3 TGTGCCATCAGTGACCCCAGGGCTGGAAACACCATATATTTT CAISDPRAGNTIYF
NA TRBJ1-2 NA TRBV11-2 TGTGCCAGCAGCCCCGGGAGGGCGCGGGGCTACACCTTC CASSPGRARGYTF
TRBD1 TRBJ1-6 NA TRBV30 TGTGCCTGGACGACAGGGTTGACTAAATTCTCCTATAATTCACCCCTCCACTTT CAWTTGLTKFSYNSPLHF
NA TRBJ1-3 once TRBV5-4 TGTGCCAGCAGCTGGTCCCGGGACAAGAAACACCATATATTT CASSWSRDKKHHIF
TRBD1 TRBJ1-1 NA TRBV7-9 TGTGCCAGCAGCTTACAGGGGGCCCTGGGAGCTTTCTTT CASSLQGALGAFF
NA TRBJ2-3 NA TRBV6-4 TGTGCCAGCAGTAGGTGGGCCGACGCCGACACAGATACGCAGTATTTT CASSRWADADTDTQYF
TRBD1 TRBJ2-5 NA TRBV30 TGTGCCTGGAGTGTAAACAGGGGACAAGAGACCCAGTACTTC CAWSVNRGQETQYF
NA TRBJ2-1 NA TRBV7-8 TGTGCCAGCAGCTTAGGGGGACTTTTCAGCTCCTACAATGAGCAGTTCTTC CASSLGGLFSSYNEQFF
NA TRBJ2-3 NA TRBV6-5 TGTGCCAGCAAGAGTGGGCCCTCCACAGATACGCAGTATTTT CASKSGPSTDTQYF
TRBD1 TRBJ2-2 NA TRBV9 TGTGCCAGCAGCGGGGGACAGGGTTTCGGGGAGCTGTTTTTT CASSGGQGFGELFF
NA TRBJ1-2 few TRBV18 TGTGCCAGCTCACCGACCTGGAAGCAGGAAGGATATGGCTACACCTTC CASSPTWKQEGYGYTF
NA TRBJ2-3 NA TRBV9 TGTGCCAGCAGCGCCTCCCAATATAGAGAAGATACGCAGTATTTT CASSASQYREDTQYF
NA TRBJ1-1 NA TRBV9 TGTGCCAGCAGCGCCCCCTCCGCGCCCGAAGCTTTCTTT CASSAPSAPEAFF
NA TRBJ2-7 NA TRBV6-1 TGTGCCAGCAGGGACGGGGACATGTACGAGCAGTACTTC CASRDGDMYEQYF
TRBD1 TRBJ1-2 NA TRBV6-6 TGTGCCAGCAGTTACTCCGGGGCAGGGGGCGCCCCGGGCTACACCTTC CASSYSGAGGAPGYTF
TRBD1 TRBJ1-2 NA TRBV7-9 TGTGCCAGCAGCGCGGACAGGGGAATCTATGGCTACACCTTC CASSADRGIYGYTF
NA TRBJ1-5 NA TRBV7-2 TGTGCCAGCAGCTTATGGGCCGAGAACAATCAGCCCCAGCATTTT CASSLWAENNQPQHF
TRBD1 TRBJ2-2 NA TRBV6-4 TGTGCCAGCAGTGAGACAGGGGGTCAGATCGGGGAGCTGTTTTTT CASSETGGQIGELFF
NA TRBJ2-2 few TRBV18 TGTGCCAGCTCATCAGATACCGGGGAGCTGTTTTTT CASSSDTGELFF
NA TRBJ2-1 NA TRBV10-3 TGTGCCATCAGTGAAGGAGGGTCCGGTGAGCAGTTCTTC CAISEGGSGEQFF
NA TRBJ1-1 NA TRBV7-2 TGTGCCAGCAGCTTAGTCGGCGGCGGGGGCACTGAAGCTTTCTTT CASSLVGGGGTEAFF
TRBD2 TRBJ2-5 NA TRBV4-2 TGTGCCAGCAGCCAAGGGCTAGCGGGTCAAGAGACCCAGTACTTC CASSQGLAGQETQYF
TRBD1 TRBJ1-4 NA TRBV6-1 TGTGCCAGCAGTGCACAGGGGGCAAGTGAAAAACTGTTTTTT CASSAQGASEKLFF
NA TRBJ2-5 NA TRBV7-9 TGTGCCAGCAGCCCACCCCCCGGGGGGCTGAAAGAGACCCAGTACTTC CASSPPPGGLKETQYF
NA TRBJ1-3 NA TRBV15 TGTGCCACCAGCAGAGGGGGACTGACCTCTGGAAACACCATATATTTT CATSRGGLTSGNTIYF
NA TRBJ2-7 NA TRBV2 TGTGCCAGCAGTGAAGCTGCATCGGTCGTGGAGCAGTACTTC CASSEAASVVEQYF
TRBD1 TRBJ2-2 once TRBV5-4 TGTGCCAGCAGCTCGTCGACAGGGTTCACCGGGGAGCTGTTTTTT CASSSSTGFTGELFF
NA TRBJ1-5 NA TRBV30 TGTGCCTGGAGTCGACAGGAAAGTCAGCCCCAGCATTTT CAWSRQESQPQHF
NA TRBJ2-3 once TRBV7-9 TGTGCCAGCAGCCCCCAATCAGATACGCAGTATTTT CASSPQSDTQYF